The 10 T cell receptor beta chains in this list originate from one sample, sequenced in a study of cytomegalovirus exposure and HLA in healthy donors. Researchers ran the PCR with 60 Vbeta and 13 Jbeta primers. This table comes from immunoSEQ multiplex PCR, and its TCRdb copy is limited to in-frame clones, with some not included. The table has about 190,000 clones, 84% seen once. The sequencing input was PBMCs. The receptors shown here come from a boy aged 10-17 years in good health and CMV-seronegative.

The chain carries TRBV5-1 and TRBJ1-2, with D perhaps TRBD1 (6 bases). V was trimmed by 4 bases and J by 3 bases, leaving 13 bases between them. The CDR3 contains 14 residues. Germline V gene lookup returns CDR1 SGHRS and CDR2 YFSETQ. DNA for the CDR3: TGCGCCAGCAGCCCCCAAACAGGGTACTATGGCTACACCTTC. Protein product: CASSPQTGYYGYTF.

The chain has TRBV6-5 and TRBJ2-2; maybe TRBD1 (6 bases). In germline, CDR1 is MNHEY, CDR2 SVGAGI. Trimming removed 5 bases at V and 7 bases at J, with 11 bases between. This CDR3 contains 13 residues. CDR3 protein: CASSARGHGELFF. CDR3 in DNA: TGTGCCAGCAGTGCCAGGGGCCACGGGGAGCTGTTTTTT.

In DNA form, the CDR3 reads TGTGCCAGCAGACCTACCGACAGGGGAACGAGAGAAGCTTTCTTT. It is translated as CASRPTDRGTREAFF. The chain is built from TRBV6-6 and TRBJ1-1; 8 bases match TRBD1. The CDR3 sequence is 15 residues long. With V trimmed by 6 bases and J by 8 bases, 14 bases remained unmatched. The germline V gene encodes CDR1 MNHNY and CDR2 SVGAGI (reference sequence).

As for this clone: The junction and the germline gene differ at one end; a read error may be behind it. The CDR3 DNA follows: TGTGCTAGCAGCCCAAGACAGGGCGGAACGATTGCCCAAGAGACCCAGTACTTC. This gives the protein CASSPRQGGTIAQETQYF. The rearrangement uses TRBV7-7 and TRBJ2-5; 7 bases align to TRBD1. The CDR3 contains 18 residues. Germline CDR1 and CDR2: SSHAT and FNYEAQ (reference sequence). The full variable domain, in which reference TRBV7-7 and TRBJ2-5 provide the parts outside the CDR3, is GAGVSQSPRYKVTKRGQDVTLRCDPISSHATLYWYQQALGQGPEFLTYFNYEAQPDKSGLPSDRFSAERPEGSISTLTIQRTEQRDSAMYRCASSPRQGGTIAQETQYFGPGTRLLVL.

CDR3 in amino acids: CASSVGPELYGYTF. CDR3 bases: TGTGCCAGCAGCGTAGGCCCCGAACTCTATGGCTACACCTTC. This chain connects TRBV9 to TRBJ1-2; the D is unclear. Germline V gene sequence: CDR1 SGDLS, CDR2 YYNGEE. V was shortened by 0 bases and J by 4 bases, with 10 bases between the two germline ends. The CDR3 is made up of 14 amino acids.

The genes are TRBV7-9 and TRBJ1-2, with D tentatively TRBD1 (5 bases). The CDR3 runs 14 residues. Between the trimmed V and J ends, which lost 4 bases and 7 bases, there was a span of 16 bases. Germline V CDR1 and CDR2: SEHNR, FQNEAQ (reference sequence). The CDR3 coding sequence is TGTGCCAGCAGCTCCAGCGGAGGGACCTCTGGCTACACCTTC. Translation: CASSSSGGTSGYTF.

This clone was counted a few times. The rearrangement uses TRBV7-9 and TRBJ1-1, with a weak D call TRBD1 (6 bases). The CDR3 extends over 15 amino acids. The germline CDR1 and CDR2 sequences are SEHNR and FQNEAQ (reference sequence). Trimming removed 5 bases at V and 5 bases at J, with 18 bases between. The CDR3 DNA follows: TGTGCCAGCAGCCCCCCGACAGGTTTCGTAACTGAAGCTTTCTTT. It is translated as CASSPPTGFVTEAFF. Drawing the rest from reference TRBV7-9 and TRBJ1-1, the complete variable domain is DTGVSQNPRHKITKRGQNVTFRCDPISEHNRLYWYRQTLGQGPEFLTYFQNEAQLEKSRLLSDRFSAERPKGSFSTLEIQRTEQGDSAMYLCASSPPTGFVTEAFFGQGTRLTVV.

The rearrangement joins TRBV6-5 to TRBJ2-7; no firm D call. Trimming removed 6 bases at V and 6 bases at J, with 12 bases between. Looked up from germline, CDR1 is MNHEY and CDR2 is SVGAGI. CDR3 length: 12 residues. The CDR3 sequence is CASSLAGFEQYF. The CDR3 DNA reads as TGTGCCAGCAGCCTCGCAGGTTTCGAGCAGTACTTC.

The chain is built from TRBV9 and TRBJ2-5, with 9 bases fitting TRBD1. V was clipped by 4 bases and J by 5 bases; unmatched bases: 9. CDR3 length: 15 residues. Germline V gives CDR1 SGDLS, CDR2 YYNGEE. The CDR3 DNA reads as TGTGCCAGCAGCCCGCGGACAGGGGTGGGGGAGACCCAGTACTTC. As protein: CASSPRTGVGETQYF.

This clone was seen a few times. The genes are TRBV2 and TRBJ1-1; 7 bases fit TRBD1. The V and J ends lost 2 bases and 6 bases, in that order; junction bases with no gene match: 9. CDR3 length: 15 amino acids. Germline assignment: CDR1 SNHLY and CDR2 FYNNEI. CDR3 coding DNA: TGTGCCAGCAGTGAACGGGCAGGGGGTTGGTCTGAAGCTTTCTTT. This codes for CASSERAGGWSEAFF.